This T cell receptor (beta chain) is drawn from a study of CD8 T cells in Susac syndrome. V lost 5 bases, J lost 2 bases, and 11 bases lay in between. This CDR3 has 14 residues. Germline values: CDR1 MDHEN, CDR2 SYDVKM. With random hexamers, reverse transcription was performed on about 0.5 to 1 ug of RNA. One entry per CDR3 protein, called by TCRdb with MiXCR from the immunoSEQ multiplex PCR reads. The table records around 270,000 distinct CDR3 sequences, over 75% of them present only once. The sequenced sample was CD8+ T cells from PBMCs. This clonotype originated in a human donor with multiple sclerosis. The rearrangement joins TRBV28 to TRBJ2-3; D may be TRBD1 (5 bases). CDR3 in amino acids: CASSPQGYTDTQYF. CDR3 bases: TGTGCCAGCAGTCCTCAGGGTTACACAGATACGCAGTATTTT.